One and the same sample provided the 6 T cell receptor beta chains below, sequenced in a study of T cells in Graves' hyperthyroidism and ophthalmopathy. Researchers amplified the TCR beta CDR3 regions from RNA transcripts. First-round RT-PCR targeting the TCR CDR3 was performed with the HTBI primer set. TCRdb passed the multiplex PCR reads through MiXCR, listing each CDR3 protein once. The sample contains some 200,000 distinct CDR3 sequences, around a sixth of which appear only once. Sequencing was done on a sample of blood. These receptors all come from a woman in her forties or fifties with Graves' hyperthyroidism.

This clonotype was observed at least ten times. J is TRBJ1-1 and V is TRBV28; D unclear. The CDR3 consists of 13 residues. With 2 bases removed from V and 4 bases from J, the gap between germline ends came to 8 bases. Germline CDR1 is MDHEN and CDR2 is SYDVKM. Here the CDR3 reads CASSLQAPTEAFF. CDR3 DNA sequence: TGTGCCAGCAGTTTACAGGCGCCCACTGAAGCTTTCTTT.

At least ten counts were recorded for this clonotype. The rearrangement uses TRBV5-5 and TRBJ2-1, with D possibly being TRBD2 (7 bases). V lost 3 bases and J 10 bases, leaving 23 bases between the germline ends. The CDR3 sequence is 16 residues long. Germline CDR1 is SGHKS and CDR2 is YYEKEE (reference sequence). CDR3 DNA: TGTGCCAGCAGCTCCTGGCTTAGGGGGGAGGGAGGCGAGCAGTTCTTC. Its translation is CASSSWLRGEGGEQFF.

This clonotype was observed a handful of times. The J gene is TRBJ2-6, the V gene TRBV12-3 or TRBV12-4; the D is unclear. The CDR3 runs 14 residues. Trimming removed 8 bases from V and 0 bases from J, with 8 bases in between. The CDR3 coding sequence is TGTGCCAGCGGAATCCGCTCTGGGGCCAACGTCCTGACTTTC. This translates into CASGIRSGANVLTF.

This clonotype was seen at least ten times. The chain combines TRBV5-1 with TRBJ1-1; tentative D call: TRBD1 (6 bases). V was clipped by 5 bases and J by 0 bases, with 14 bases between them. CDR3 size: 15 residues. The germline V gene has CDR1 SGHRS and CDR2 YFSETQ. The CDR3 loop reads CASRGTTDMNTEAFF. DNA of the CDR3: TGCGCCAGCAGAGGGACAACGGACATGAACACTGAAGCTTTCTTT. The whole variable domain, filled in from reference TRBV5-1 and TRBJ1-1, reads KAGVTQTPRYLIKTRGQQVTLSCSPISGHRSVSWYQQTPGQGLQFLFEYFSETQRNKGNFPGRFSGRQFSNSRSEMNVSTLELGDSALYLCASRGTTDMNTEAFFGQGTRLTVV.

The CDR3 protein is CASAAEALYGYTF. CDR3 DNA: TGCGCCAGCGCGGCAGAAGCCCTGTATGGCTACACCTTC. V is TRBV5-1 and J is TRBJ1-2; D is uncertain. The germline CDR1 and CDR2 sequences are SGHRS and YFSETQ. Trimming took 7 bases from V and 5 from J, leaving 15 bases between them. The CDR3 runs to 13 residues.

The sample holds many counts of this clonotype. The chain links TRBV7-9 to TRBJ2-3, with D unresolved. Germline V lookup: CDR1 SEHNR, CDR2 FQNEAQ (reference sequence). The CDR3 covers 14 residues. V lost 1 base and J lost 2, with 7 bases in between. The CDR3 nucleotides read TGTGCCAGCAGCTTAGACGGATACACAGATACGCAGTATTTT. It translates to CASSLDGYTDTQYF.